These T cell receptor beta chains were read from a single sample in a study of quantifying T cell responses using KT2 cells. A single record per CDR3 protein comes from TCRdb applying MiXCR to the UMI-ligation and nested PCR reads. The repertoire consists of tens of thousands of distinct CDR3 sequences, with around 10% occurring once and the leading ten covering roughly a tenth. The material sequenced was PBMCs spiked with cells of the T cell clone KT2. These receptors were obtained from a human donor. Both conserved end residues are part of each CDR3. Fields, in order: clone size, J gene, D gene, V gene, CDR3 protein, CDR3 DNA. The D gene is left open where the match is weak. For some rows the clone size is stated as once, few or many, or as a class when expanded; others skip it.

clone size: many
J gene: TRBJ2-1
D gene: -
V gene: TRBV20-1
CDR3 protein: CSPLLVNEQFF
CDR3 DNA: TGCAGTCCCCTCCTCGTGAACGAGCAGTTCTTC

clone size: few
J gene: TRBJ2-1
D gene: TRBD2
V gene: TRBV19
CDR3 protein: CASSMGFGLAGGEQFF
CDR3 DNA: TGTGCCAGTAGTATGGGGTTCGGACTAGCGGGAGGTGAGCAGTTCTTC

clone size: few
J gene: TRBJ2-3
D gene: -
V gene: TRBV7-2
CDR3 protein: CASSLGAGESTDTQYF
CDR3 DNA: TGTGCCAGCAGCTTAGGGGCAGGGGAGTCCACAGATACGCAGTATTTT

clone size: -
J gene: TRBJ2-6
D gene: TRBD1
V gene: TRBV6-6
CDR3 protein: CASSAGSGGTKANVLTF
CDR3 DNA: TGTGCCAGCAGCGCCGGGTCAGGGGGCACGAAGGCCAACGTCCTGACTTTC

clone size: -
J gene: TRBJ2-5
D gene: TRBD2
V gene: TRBV29-1
CDR3 protein: CSVGLAGGQETQYF
CDR3 DNA: TGCAGCGTCGGTTTAGCGGGAGGCCAAGAGACCCAGTACTTC

clone size: many
J gene: TRBJ2-4
D gene: TRBD1
V gene: TRBV29-1
CDR3 protein: CSVMTGGKNIQYF
CDR3 DNA: TGCAGCGTTATGACAGGGGGCAAAAACATTCAGTACTTC

clone size: few
J gene: TRBJ2-2
D gene: TRBD2
V gene: TRBV6-2/TRBV6-3
CDR3 protein: CASRIAGGGPGELFF
CDR3 DNA: TGTGCCAGCAGGATAGCGGGAGGGGGTCCCGGGGAGCTGTTTTTT

clone size: few
J gene: TRBJ2-5
D gene: -
V gene: TRBV25-1
CDR3 protein: CASSDVTQETQYF
CDR3 DNA: TGTGCCAGCAGTGACGTGACACAAGAGACCCAGTACTTC

clone size: many
J gene: TRBJ2-7
D gene: TRBD2
V gene: TRBV24-1
CDR3 protein: CATSQTGTSATYEQYF
CDR3 DNA: TGTGCCACCAGCCAGACCGGGACTAGCGCAACCTACGAGCAGTACTTC

clone size: few
J gene: TRBJ1-2
D gene: -
V gene: TRBV15
CDR3 protein: CATSGVPGEFYGYTF
CDR3 DNA: TGTGCCACCAGCGGTGTTCCAGGGGAGTTCTATGGCTACACCTTC

clone size: many
J gene: TRBJ2-1
D gene: -
V gene: TRBV7-3
CDR3 protein: CASSKFGGRDNEQFF
CDR3 DNA: TGTGCCAGCAGTAAGTTTGGCGGAAGGGACAATGAGCAGTTCTTC

clone size: -
J gene: TRBJ2-7
D gene: TRBD2
V gene: TRBV9
CDR3 protein: CASSVGGNSYEQYF
CDR3 DNA: TGTGCCAGCAGCGTCGGGGGGAACTCCTACGAGCAGTACTTC

clone size: few
J gene: TRBJ2-7
D gene: TRBD1
V gene: TRBV25-1
CDR3 protein: CASSEWVGTGTDEQYF
CDR3 DNA: TGTGCCAGCAGTGAATGGGTTGGGACAGGGACGGACGAGCAGTACTTC

clone size: -
J gene: TRBJ2-1
D gene: TRBD1
V gene: TRBV2
CDR3 protein: CASSERLTGTGDHNEQFF
CDR3 DNA: TGTGCCAGCAGTGAAAGGCTTACCGGGACAGGGGATCACAATGAGCAGTTCTTC

clone size: many
J gene: TRBJ1-1
D gene: -
V gene: TRBV6-6
CDR3 protein: CASSYSQAGTEAFF
CDR3 DNA: TGTGCCAGCAGTTACTCACAGGCAGGGACTGAAGCTTTCTTT

clone size: -
J gene: TRBJ1-5
D gene: TRBD1
V gene: TRBV20-1
CDR3 protein: CSARDFQGVAPAQHF
CDR3 DNA: TGCAGTGCTAGAGATTTTCAGGGGGTCGCCCCAGCCCAGCATTTT

clone size: many
J gene: TRBJ2-3
D gene: -
V gene: TRBV13
CDR3 protein: CASSLGARTDTQYF
CDR3 DNA: TGTGCCAGCAGCCTTGGGGCACGCACAGATACGCAGTATTTT

clone size: many
J gene: TRBJ2-7
D gene: TRBD2
V gene: TRBV29-1
CDR3 protein: CSVVWGGRIEQYF
CDR3 DNA: TGCAGCGTTGTTTGGGGCGGGAGGATCGAGCAGTACTTC

clone size: -
J gene: TRBJ1-3
D gene: -
V gene: TRBV19
CDR3 protein: CASRFGNTIYF
CDR3 DNA: TGTGCCAGCCGCTTTGGAAACACCATATATTTT

clone size: -
J gene: TRBJ2-5
D gene: -
V gene: TRBV4-3
CDR3 protein: CASSQNWQETQYF
CDR3 DNA: TGCGCCAGCAGCCAAAATTGGCAAGAGACCCAGTACTTC

clone size: few
J gene: TRBJ2-5
D gene: TRBD1
V gene: TRBV5-1
CDR3 protein: CASSQGQGAATQETQYF
CDR3 DNA: TGCGCCAGCAGCCAGGGACAGGGGGCCGCTACCCAAGAGACCCAGTACTTC

clone size: medium-sized
J gene: TRBJ2-7
D gene: TRBD1
V gene: TRBV20-1
CDR3 protein: CSAAGTGKDEQYF
CDR3 DNA: TGCAGTGCCGCCGGGACAGGGAAAGACGAGCAGTACTTC

clone size: many
J gene: TRBJ2-1
D gene: -
V gene: TRBV18
CDR3 protein: CASSPAAGSHEQFF
CDR3 DNA: TGTGCCAGCTCACCGGCGGCAGGGAGCCATGAGCAGTTCTTC

clone size: few
J gene: TRBJ2-3
D gene: -
V gene: TRBV12-3/TRBV12-4
CDR3 protein: CASSLVATDTQYF
CDR3 DNA: TGTGCCAGCAGTTTGGTAGCGACAGATACGCAGTATTTT

clone size: few
J gene: TRBJ2-1
D gene: -
V gene: TRBV27
CDR3 protein: CASSLLATSYNEQFF
CDR3 DNA: TGTGCCAGCAGTTTACTAGCGACCTCCTACAATGAGCAGTTCTTC

clone size: few
J gene: TRBJ1-1
D gene: TRBD1
V gene: TRBV6-2/TRBV6-3
CDR3 protein: CASSPGTGGKTEAFF
CDR3 DNA: TGTGCCAGCAGTCCCGGGACAGGGGGAAAGACTGAAGCTTTCTTT

clone size: many
J gene: TRBJ2-7
D gene: -
V gene: TRBV12-3/TRBV12-4
CDR3 protein: CASSPQIRPGEQYF
CDR3 DNA: TGTGCCAGCAGTCCCCAGATTAGGCCCGGCGAGCAGTACTTC

clone size: -
J gene: TRBJ2-3
D gene: -
V gene: TRBV12-3/TRBV12-4
CDR3 protein: CASRGEITDTQYF
CDR3 DNA: TGTGCCAGCAGAGGGGAGATCACAGATACGCAGTATTTT

clone size: many
J gene: TRBJ2-1
D gene: TRBD2
V gene: TRBV7-9
CDR3 protein: CASSPDGLAGLNNEQFF
CDR3 DNA: TGTGCCAGCAGCCCCGACGGACTAGCGGGGCTAAACAATGAGCAGTTCTTC

clone size: few
J gene: TRBJ1-1
D gene: TRBD1
V gene: TRBV7-9
CDR3 protein: CASSVGTGGLDTEAFF
CDR3 DNA: TGTGCCAGCAGCGTGGGGACAGGGGGCTTGGACACTGAAGCTTTCTTT

clone size: -
J gene: TRBJ1-1
D gene: TRBD1
V gene: TRBV20-1
CDR3 protein: CSASSGTGASEAFF
CDR3 DNA: TGCAGTGCTAGCAGCGGGACAGGGGCATCTGAAGCTTTCTTT

clone size: many
J gene: TRBJ2-3
D gene: -
V gene: TRBV11-3
CDR3 protein: CASSLDGITDTQYF
CDR3 DNA: TGTGCCAGCAGCTTAGACGGGATCACAGATACGCAGTATTTT

clone size: many
J gene: TRBJ2-3
D gene: -
V gene: TRBV10-3
CDR3 protein: CAISESMWDTQYF
CDR3 DNA: TGTGCCATCAGTGAGTCGATGTGGGATACGCAGTATTTT

clone size: -
J gene: TRBJ2-1
D gene: TRBD2
V gene: TRBV6-4
CDR3 protein: CASSNSTSGDNEQFF
CDR3 DNA: TGTGCCAGCAGTAACTCGACTAGCGGGGACAATGAGCAGTTCTTC

clone size: many
J gene: TRBJ2-7
D gene: -
V gene: TRBV27
CDR3 protein: CASSVRVPYEQYF
CDR3 DNA: TGTGCCAGCAGTGTGAGGGTACCCTACGAGCAGTACTTC

clone size: many
J gene: TRBJ2-7
D gene: TRBD2
V gene: TRBV2
CDR3 protein: CASSQRGTTYEQYF
CDR3 DNA: TGTGCCAGCAGTCAGCGGGGGACCACCTACGAGCAGTACTTC

clone size: few
J gene: TRBJ1-4
D gene: TRBD1
V gene: TRBV10-2
CDR3 protein: CASGDSPATNEKLFF
CDR3 DNA: TGCGCCAGCGGGGACAGCCCCGCAACTAATGAAAAACTGTTTTTT

clone size: few
J gene: TRBJ1-4
D gene: -
V gene: TRBV5-1
CDR3 protein: CASSFGTQNEKLFF
CDR3 DNA: TGCGCCAGCAGCTTCGGGACTCAAAATGAAAAACTGTTTTTT

clone size: few
J gene: TRBJ1-2
D gene: -
V gene: TRBV10-3
CDR3 protein: CAISESGTPGYTF
CDR3 DNA: TGTGCCATCAGTGAGTCGGGGACACCCGGCTACACCTTC

clone size: few
J gene: TRBJ1-5
D gene: -
V gene: TRBV4-3
CDR3 protein: CASSQAVNQPQHF
CDR3 DNA: TGCGCCAGCAGCCAAGCCGTCAATCAGCCCCAGCATTTT

clone size: -
J gene: TRBJ1-6
D gene: -
V gene: TRBV2
CDR3 protein: CASILGDSPLHF
CDR3 DNA: TGTGCCAGCATCTTGGGGGATTCACCCCTCCACTTT

clone size: -
J gene: TRBJ1-2
D gene: -
V gene: TRBV6-2/TRBV6-3
CDR3 protein: CASRDPSTEFDGYTF
CDR3 DNA: TGTGCCAGCAGGGACCCTTCGACTGAGTTTGATGGCTACACCTTC

clone size: few
J gene: TRBJ1-2
D gene: -
V gene: TRBV7-9
CDR3 protein: CASSLVDHYGYTF
CDR3 DNA: TGTGCCAGCAGCTTAGTGGACCACTATGGCTACACCTTC

clone size: few
J gene: TRBJ1-1
D gene: -
V gene: TRBV6-2/TRBV6-3
CDR3 protein: CASSRWDIGAFF
CDR3 DNA: TGTGCCAGCAGTCGCTGGGACATCGGAGCTTTCTTT

clone size: few
J gene: TRBJ2-5
D gene: -
V gene: TRBV12-3/TRBV12-4
CDR3 protein: CASTLSGGGTQETQYF
CDR3 DNA: TGTGCCAGCACCCTGAGTGGAGGGGGAACTCAAGAGACCCAGTACTTC

clone size: -
J gene: TRBJ2-1
D gene: TRBD1
V gene: TRBV9
CDR3 protein: CASSAHRGDNEQFF
CDR3 DNA: TGTGCCAGCAGCGCCCACAGGGGCGACAATGAGCAGTTCTTC

clone size: -
J gene: TRBJ2-1
D gene: -
V gene: TRBV2
CDR3 protein: CASSVNGRRGDEQFF
CDR3 DNA: TGTGCCAGCAGTGTAAATGGACGGCGGGGCGATGAGCAGTTCTTC

clone size: -
J gene: TRBJ2-7
D gene: TRBD2
V gene: TRBV12-3/TRBV12-4
CDR3 protein: CASSRLAGSYEQYF
CDR3 DNA: TGTGCCAGCAGCCGCCTAGCGGGAAGCTACGAGCAGTACTTC

clone size: many
J gene: TRBJ2-7
D gene: TRBD1
V gene: TRBV11-2
CDR3 protein: CASSAGTGSSYEQYF
CDR3 DNA: TGTGCCAGCAGCGCCGGGACAGGGAGCTCCTACGAGCAGTACTTC

clone size: few
J gene: TRBJ2-1
D gene: TRBD2
V gene: TRBV20-1
CDR3 protein: CSAASGGDYNEQFF
CDR3 DNA: TGCAGTGCCGCCAGCGGGGGGGATTACAATGAGCAGTTCTTC

clone size: few
J gene: TRBJ2-1
D gene: TRBD2
V gene: TRBV4-2
CDR3 protein: CASSQEGPSGGPYEQFF
CDR3 DNA: TGTGCCAGCAGCCAAGAAGGGCCTAGCGGGGGACCTTATGAGCAGTTCTTC

clone size: many
J gene: TRBJ2-2
D gene: -
V gene: TRBV7-3
CDR3 protein: CASSLTNTGELFF
CDR3 DNA: TGTGCCAGCAGCTTAACGAACACCGGGGAGCTGTTTTTT